This T cell receptor beta chain was found in a study of blood T cell repertoires in COVID-19. For the study at large: COVID-19 samples collected from the United States, Italy and Spain covered acute and convalescent phases. PBMCs, B-cell-depleted T cells, or T cells provided the cDNA or gDNA that made up the material.

TCRdb's copy holds only in-frame clones and misses some; the assay was immunoSEQ multiplex PCR. The top ten hold around 10% of the sample, which has approximately 37,000 clones, more than 75% seen once. The origin of this receptor is a man aged 80 or over with active COVID-19. The sequenced sample consisted of peripheral blood.

Here the CDR3 DNA reads TGTGCCAGCAGCTTAGGAGGCAGAGGGCAAGGGCCCCAGCATTTT. This codes for CASSLGGRGQGPQHF. The chain combines TRBV11-2 with TRBJ1-5; D gene uncertain. The CDR3 is 15 amino acids. CDR1 is SGHAT and CDR2 is FQNNGV in the germline V gene. Trimming cost V 1 base and J 9 bases, with 16 bases left between them.